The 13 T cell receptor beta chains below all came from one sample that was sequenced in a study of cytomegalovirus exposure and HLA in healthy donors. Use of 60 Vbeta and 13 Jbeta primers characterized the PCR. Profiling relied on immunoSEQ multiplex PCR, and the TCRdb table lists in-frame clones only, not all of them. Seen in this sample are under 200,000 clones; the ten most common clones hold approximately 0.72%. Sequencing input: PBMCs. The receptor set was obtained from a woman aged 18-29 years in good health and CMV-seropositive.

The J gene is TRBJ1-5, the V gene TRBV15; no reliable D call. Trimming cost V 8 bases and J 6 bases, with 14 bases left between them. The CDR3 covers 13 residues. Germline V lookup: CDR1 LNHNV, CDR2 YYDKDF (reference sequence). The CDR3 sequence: CATARAWGQPQHF. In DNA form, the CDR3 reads TGTGCCACCGCGCGGGCATGGGGTCAGCCCCAGCATTTT. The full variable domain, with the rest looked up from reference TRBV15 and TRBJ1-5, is DAMVIQNPRYQVTQFGKPVTLSCSQTLNHNVMYWYQQKSSQAPKLLFHYYDKDFNNEADTPDNFQSRRPNTSFCFLDIRSPGLGDTAMYLCATARAWGQPQHFGDGTRLSIL.

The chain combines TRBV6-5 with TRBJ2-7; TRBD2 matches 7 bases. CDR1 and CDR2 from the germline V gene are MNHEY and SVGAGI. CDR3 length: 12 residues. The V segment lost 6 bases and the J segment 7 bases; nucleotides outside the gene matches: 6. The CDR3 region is CASRRYGGEQYF. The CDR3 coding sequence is TGTGCCAGCAGGAGGTACGGGGGGGAGCAGTACTTC.

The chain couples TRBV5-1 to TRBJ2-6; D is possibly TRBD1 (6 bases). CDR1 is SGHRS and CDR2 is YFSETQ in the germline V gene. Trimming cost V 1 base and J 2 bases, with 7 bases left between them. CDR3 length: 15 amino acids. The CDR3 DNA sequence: TGCGCCAGCAGCTTGCAGGGGCCTGGGGCCAACGTCCTGACTTTC. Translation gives CASSLQGPGANVLTF.

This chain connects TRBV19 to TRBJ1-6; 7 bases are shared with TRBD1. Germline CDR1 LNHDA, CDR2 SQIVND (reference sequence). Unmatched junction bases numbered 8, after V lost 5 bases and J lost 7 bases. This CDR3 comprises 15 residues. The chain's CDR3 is CASSLRQGWNSPLHF. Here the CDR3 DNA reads TGTGCCAGTAGTCTACGACAGGGATGGAATTCACCCCTCCACTTT.

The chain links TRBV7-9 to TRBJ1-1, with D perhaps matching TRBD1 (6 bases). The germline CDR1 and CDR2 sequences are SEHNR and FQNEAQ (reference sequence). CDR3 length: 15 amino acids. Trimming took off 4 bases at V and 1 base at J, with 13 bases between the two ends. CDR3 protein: CASSWFAGENTEAFF. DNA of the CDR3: TGTGCCAGCAGCTGGTTTGCAGGGGAGAACACTGAAGCTTTCTTT.

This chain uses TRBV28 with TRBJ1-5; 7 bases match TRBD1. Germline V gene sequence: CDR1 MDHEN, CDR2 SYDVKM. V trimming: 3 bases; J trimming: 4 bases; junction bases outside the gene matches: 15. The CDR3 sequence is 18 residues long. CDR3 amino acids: CASSFQPKYPGGNQPQHF. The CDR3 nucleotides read TGTGCCAGCAGTTTCCAACCCAAATACCCAGGGGGAAATCAGCCCCAGCATTTT.

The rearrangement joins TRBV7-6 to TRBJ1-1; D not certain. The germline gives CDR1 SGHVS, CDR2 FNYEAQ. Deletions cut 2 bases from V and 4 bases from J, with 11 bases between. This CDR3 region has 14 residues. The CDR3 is CASSLNGVRTEAFF. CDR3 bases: TGTGCCAGCAGCTTAAACGGGGTTCGCACTGAAGCTTTCTTT.

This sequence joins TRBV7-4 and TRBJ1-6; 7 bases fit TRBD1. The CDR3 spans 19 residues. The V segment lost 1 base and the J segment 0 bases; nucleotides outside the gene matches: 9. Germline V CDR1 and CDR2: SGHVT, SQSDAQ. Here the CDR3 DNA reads TGTGCCAGCAGCTTAGACAGGAAGACAGGGAACTCCTATAATTCACCCCTCCACTTT. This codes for CASSLDRKTGNSYNSPLHF. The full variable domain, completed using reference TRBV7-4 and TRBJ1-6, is GAGVSQSPRYKVAKRGRDVALRCDSISGHVTLYWYRQTLGQGSEVLTYSQSDAQRDKSGRPSGRFSAERPERSVSTLKIQRTEQGDSAVYLCASSLDRKTGNSYNSPLHFGNGTRLTVT.

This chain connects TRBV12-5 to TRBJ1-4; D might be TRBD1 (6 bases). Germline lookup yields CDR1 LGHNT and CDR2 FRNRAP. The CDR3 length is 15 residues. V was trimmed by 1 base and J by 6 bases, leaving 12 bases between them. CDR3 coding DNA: TGTGCTAGTGGTTTGGCACCGGGACAAGATGAAAAACTGTTTTTT. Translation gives CASGLAPGQDEKLFF.

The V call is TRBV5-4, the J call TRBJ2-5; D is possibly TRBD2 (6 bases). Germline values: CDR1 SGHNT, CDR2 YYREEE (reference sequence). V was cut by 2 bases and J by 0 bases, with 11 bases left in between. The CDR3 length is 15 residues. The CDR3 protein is CASSFGGRYQETQYF. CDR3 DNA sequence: TGTGCCAGCAGCTTCGGTGGGAGGTACCAAGAGACCCAGTACTTC.

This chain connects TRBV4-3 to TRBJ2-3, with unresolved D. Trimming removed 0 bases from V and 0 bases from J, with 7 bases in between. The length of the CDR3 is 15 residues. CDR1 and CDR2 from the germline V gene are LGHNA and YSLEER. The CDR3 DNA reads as TGCGCCAGCAGCCAAGATTCAGGAAGCACAGATACGCAGTATTTT. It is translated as CASSQDSGSTDTQYF.

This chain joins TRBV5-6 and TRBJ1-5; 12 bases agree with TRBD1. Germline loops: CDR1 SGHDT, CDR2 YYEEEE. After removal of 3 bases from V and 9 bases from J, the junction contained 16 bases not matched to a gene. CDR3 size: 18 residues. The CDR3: CASSSTAAGTGGSGPQHF. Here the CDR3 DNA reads TGTGCCAGCAGCTCTACCGCCGCCGGGACAGGGGGCAGCGGGCCCCAGCATTTT. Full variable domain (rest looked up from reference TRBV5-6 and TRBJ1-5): DAGVTQSPTHLIKTRGQQVTLRCSPKSGHDTVSWYQQALGQGPQFIFQYYEEEERQRGNFPDRFSGHQFPNYSSELNVNALLLGDSALYLCASSSTAAGTGGSGPQHFGDGTRLSIL.

The CDR3 DNA reads as TGTGCCAGCAGCTTGGCGACTAGCGGGGAGACCCAGTACTTC. It yields the protein CASSLATSGETQYF. This chain uses TRBV5-4 with TRBJ2-5; the match to TRBD2 covers 10 bases. This CDR3 has 14 amino acids. Germline CDR1 SGHNT, CDR2 YYREEE (reference sequence). The V gene end was trimmed by 0 bases and the J gene end by 5 bases; junction bases not matched to a gene: 1.